Below are 17 T cell receptor beta chains sequenced from a single sample in a study of blood T cell repertoires in COVID-19. Clones were sequenced by immunoSEQ multiplex PCR, and TCRdb holds only the in-frame ones, with some missing. The top ten hold roughly 1.8% of the sample, which has 250,000 to 300,000 clones, 75% to 90% seen once. Sequencing was performed on peripheral blood. The receptor source for this set is a man aged 25-45 years with active or convalescent COVID-19.

The chain links TRBV25-1 to TRBJ2-7, with D possibly TRBD2 on 7 matching bases. Germline V gene data show CDR1 as MGHDK and CDR2 as SYGVNS. The CDR3 totals 14 residues. The V end was cut by 6 bases, the J end by 0 bases, with 12 bases between. CDR3 loop: CASSARGLSYEQYF. CDR3 bases: TGTGCCAGCAGCGCGCGGGGGCTCTCCTACGAGCAGTACTTC.

The gene calls are TRBV4-3 and TRBJ1-1; D uncertain. V shed 5 bases and J shed 2 bases, with 15 bases lying between them. The CDR3 totals 15 residues. CDR1 and CDR2 from the germline V gene are LGHNA and YSLEER. CDR3 DNA sequence: TGCGCCAGCAGCTTTCTCCTAACCCCCAACACTGAAGCTTTCTTT. Translating gives CASSFLLTPNTEAFF.

The J gene is TRBJ1-1, the V gene TRBV12-3 or TRBV12-4, with TRBD1 identical over 8 bases. Trimming at V came to 5 bases and at J to 8 bases, leaving 4 bases not matched to a gene. The CDR3 length is 12 residues. In DNA, the CDR3 is TGTGCCAGCAGTAGGACAGGGATAGAAGCTTTCTTT. It encodes CASSRTGIEAFF.

As concerns this clone: The junction shows a germline mismatch at one end, possibly a read error. The chain carries TRBV14 and TRBJ2-3; D is undetermined. CDR1 and CDR2 (germline): SGHDN, FVKESK. This CDR3 has 13 residues. The chain's CDR3 is CASSQADWSPRLF. The CDR3 coding sequence is TGTGCCAGCAGCCAAGCGGATTGGAGCCCTCGGCTTTTT.

The genes are TRBV19 and TRBJ2-2; 9 nucleotides agree with TRBD2. Germline CDR1 and CDR2: LNHDA and SQIVND (reference sequence). V shed 4 bases and J 5 bases; nucleotides not matched to a gene: 5. The CDR3 loop spans 15 amino acids. DNA for the CDR3: TGTGCCAGTAGTAAGGCGGGGGGGCCAACCGGGGAGCTGTTTTTT. Translating gives CASSKAGGPTGELFF.

This clone was observed once. The chain couples TRBV29-1 to TRBJ2-6; a weak D match, TRBD1 (5 bases). The length of the CDR3 is 16 residues. V was trimmed by 0 bases and J by 0 bases, leaving 9 bases between them. In germline, CDR1 is SQVTM, CDR2 ANQGSEA. CDR3 residues: CSVEDRAHSGANVLTF. The CDR3 coding sequence is TGCAGCGTTGAAGACAGGGCGCACTCTGGGGCCAACGTCCTGACTTTC.

In regard to this clone: Distinct nucleotide sequences in the sample also encode this CDR3. V gene TRBV30 combines with J gene TRBJ1-4; tentative D call: TRBD1 (6 bases). Trimming removed 0 bases at V and 7 bases at J, with 12 bases between. This CDR3 region has 14 residues. Per the germline V gene, CDR1 is GTSNPN and CDR2 is SVGIG (reference sequence). DNA for the CDR3: TGTGCCTGGAGTGTCAGGGGTGGGGGTGAAAAACTGTTTTTT. This sequence encodes CAWSVRGGGEKLFF.

The V gene is TRBV29-1, the J gene TRBJ1-1, with D unresolved. Germline-derived CDR1 and CDR2 are SQVTM and ANQGSEA. Trimming removed 6 bases at V and 0 bases at J, with 11 bases between. The CDR3 totals 13 residues. DNA of the CDR3: TGCAGCGTCGCCACAACCATGAACACTGAAGCTTTCTTT. It is translated as CSVATTMNTEAFF.

This chain joins TRBV18 and TRBJ1-1; maybe TRBD1 (5 bases). The germline V and J ends were trimmed by 2 bases and 1 base, with 8 bases remaining between them. CDR3 length: 14 amino acids. Looked up from germline, CDR1 is KGHSH and CDR2 is LQKENI. DNA for the CDR3: TGTGCCAGCTCACCAGACAGAAAGAACACTGAAGCTTTCTTT. It specifies CASSPDRKNTEAFF.

The chain joins TRBV14 to TRBJ1-2; tentative D call: TRBD1 (5 bases). CDR1 is SGHDN, CDR2 FVKESK, per germline. Trimming stripped 1 base from V and 2 bases from J, with 14 bases between. This CDR3 spans 16 amino acids. Here the CDR3 reads CASSQGSGGVNYGYTF. The CDR3 region has the DNA TGTGCCAGCAGCCAAGGGTCCGGGGGAGTCAACTATGGCTACACCTTC.

This chain joins TRBV3-1 (or the pseudogene TRBV3-2) and TRBJ2-3, with a tentative D call TRBD2 (6 bases). Trimming took 4 bases from V and 0 from J, leaving 11 bases between them. Germline V gene lookup returns CDR1 LGHDT and CDR2 YNNKEL (reference sequence). This CDR3 is built from 15 residues. The DNA for the CDR3 is TGTGCCAGCAGCCTGCGCGGGGCGAGCACAGATACGCAGTATTTT. Protein product: CASSLRGASTDTQYF.

In this sample, this clone turned up a few times. V is TRBV27 and J is TRBJ2-1; the match to TRBD2 covers 11 bases. Germline CDR1 reads MNHEY; CDR2 reads SMNVEV (reference sequence). V dropped 5 bases and J dropped 0; count of bases not matched to a gene: 3. This CDR3 has 16 amino acids. CDR3 bases: TGTGCCAGCAGTCTCCTAGCGGGGGGCTCCTACAATGAGCAGTTCTTC. It translates to CASSLLAGGSYNEQFF.

The gene calls are TRBV7-2 and TRBJ2-7; 10 nucleotides line up with TRBD2. V trimming: 7 bases; J trimming: 7 bases; junction bases outside the gene matches: 10. Germline V CDR1 and CDR2: SGHTA, FQGNSA. The CDR3 consists of 14 residues. This chain's CDR3 is CASTTGTSVGEQYF. CDR3 sequence (DNA): TGTGCCAGCACCACAGGGACTAGCGTTGGGGAGCAGTACTTC.

This chain connects TRBV6-5 to TRBJ1-6; 9 positions agree with TRBD1. The CDR3 sequence is 15 residues long. Germline CDR1 reads MNHEY; CDR2 reads SVGAGI. Germline trimming cut 6 bases from V and 7 bases from J; bases unmatched to any gene: 7. CDR3 region: CASSRGTGYNSPLHF. CDR3 nucleotide sequence: TGTGCCAGCAGCCGTGGGACAGGGTACAATTCACCCCTCCACTTT.

J is TRBJ2-5 and V is TRBV11-2, with D possibly TRBD2 on 6 matching bases. The V and J ends lost 0 bases and 5 bases respectively, with 13 bases between them. The CDR3 length is 15 residues. Germline V lookup: CDR1 SGHAT, CDR2 FQNNGV. This chain's CDR3 is CASSLDIGGLETQYF. Here the CDR3 DNA reads TGTGCCAGCAGCTTAGATATCGGGGGTTTGGAGACCCAGTACTTC.

The V call is TRBV9, the J call TRBJ2-2, with unresolved D. The CDR3 runs 13 residues. Deletions cut 4 bases from V and 8 bases from J, with 12 bases between. CDR1 is SGDLS and CDR2 is YYNGEE in the germline V gene. Here the CDR3 reads CASSPSPEGELFF. The CDR3 DNA sequence: TGTGCCAGCAGCCCCTCCCCTGAGGGGGAGCTGTTTTTT.

The chain recombines TRBV6-6 with TRBJ1-2, with D possibly being TRBD1 (6 bases). V lost 6 bases and J lost 7, with 12 bases in between. The CDR3 is 12 residues long. The germline CDR1 and CDR2 sequences are MNHNY and SVGAGI (reference sequence). CDR3 protein: CASRQGFGGYTF. The CDR3, as DNA: TGTGCCAGCAGACAGGGTTTTGGTGGCTACACCTTC.